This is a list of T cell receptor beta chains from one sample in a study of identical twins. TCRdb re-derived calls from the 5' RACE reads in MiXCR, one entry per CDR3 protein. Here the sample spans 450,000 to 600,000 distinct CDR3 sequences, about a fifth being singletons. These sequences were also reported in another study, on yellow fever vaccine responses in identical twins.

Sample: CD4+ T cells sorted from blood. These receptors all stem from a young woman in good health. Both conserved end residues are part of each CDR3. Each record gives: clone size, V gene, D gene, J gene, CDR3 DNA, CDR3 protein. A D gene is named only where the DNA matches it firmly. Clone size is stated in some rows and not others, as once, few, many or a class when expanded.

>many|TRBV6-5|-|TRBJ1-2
TGTGCCAGCAGTAATATGGGCCACTATGGCTACACCTTC
CASSNMGHYGYTF
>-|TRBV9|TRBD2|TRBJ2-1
TGTGCCAGCAGCGTAGCAGGTAGCGGGGGCTACAATGAGCAGTTCTTC
CASSVAGSGGYNEQFF
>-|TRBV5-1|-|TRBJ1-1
TGCGCCAGCAGCACGATGGAGGGGAACACTGAAGCTTTCTTT
CASSTMEGNTEAFF
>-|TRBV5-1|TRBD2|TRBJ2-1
TGCGCCAGCAGCTTGCCGGGGGGGGACTTGAATGAGCAGTTCTTC
CASSLPGGDLNEQFF
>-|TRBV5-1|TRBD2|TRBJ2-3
TGCGCCAGCAGCTTGTATGCGGGAGATAGGACAGATACGCAGTATTTT
CASSLYAGDRTDTQYF
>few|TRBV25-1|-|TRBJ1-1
TGTGCCAGCAGTGAGGCGGGGCTGAACACTGAAGCTTTCTTT
CASSEAGLNTEAFF
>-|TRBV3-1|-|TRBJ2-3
TGTGCCAGCAGCCAAGATCCCCTCCTTACGCAGTATTTT
CASSQDPLLTQYF
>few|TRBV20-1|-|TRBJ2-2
TGCAGTGCTACCTCCCGGGGGGCCACCGGGGAGCTGTTTTTT
CSATSRGATGELFF
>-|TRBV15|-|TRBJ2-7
TGTGCCACCAGCAGAGTAGCACAGGGTACCTACGAGCAGTACTTC
CATSRVAQGTYEQYF
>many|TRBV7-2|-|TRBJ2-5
TGTGCCAGCAGCTTAGTGGGGGTCCAAGAGACCCAGTACTTC
CASSLVGVQETQYF
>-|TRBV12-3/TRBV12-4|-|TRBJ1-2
TGTGCCAGCAGTAGAGGACGTGGGGGCTACACCTTC
CASSRGRGGYTF
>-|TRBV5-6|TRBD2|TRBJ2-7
TGTGCCAGCAGCTTGCGAGTAGCGGGGCCCCCCGGTCGCTACGAGCAGTACTTC
CASSLRVAGPPGRYEQYF
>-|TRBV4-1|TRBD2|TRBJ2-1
TGCGCCAGCAGCCTCTTGGAGGGAGGGAGCAATGAGCAGTTCTTC
CASSLLEGGSNEQFF
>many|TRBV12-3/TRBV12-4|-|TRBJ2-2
TGTGCCAGCAGCACCACCGGGGAGCTGTTTTTT
CASSTTGELFF
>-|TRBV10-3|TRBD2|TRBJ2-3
TGTGCCATCAGCCAGCGGGAGATGGTAGATACGCAGTATTTT
CAISQREMVDTQYF
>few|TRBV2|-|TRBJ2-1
TGTGCCAGCAGTAGCCGGGAGAGGGGCCCTAGGGATGAGCAGTTCTTC
CASSSRERGPRDEQFF
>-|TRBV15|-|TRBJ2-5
TGTGCCACCAGCAGTGAGTGGGAGGAGACCCAGTACTTC
CATSSEWEETQYF
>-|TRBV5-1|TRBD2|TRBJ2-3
TGCGCCAGCAGCTTGCGGGGGACTAGCGGTACTAGCACAGATACGCAGTATTTT
CASSLRGTSGTSTDTQYF
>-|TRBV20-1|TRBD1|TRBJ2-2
TGCAGTGCCCAACAGGGGAACGGGGAGCTGTTTTTT
CSAQQGNGELFF
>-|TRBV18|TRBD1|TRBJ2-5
TGTGCCAGCTCGAAACGCCGGGACAGGGAAGAGACCCAGTACTTC
CASSKRRDREETQYF
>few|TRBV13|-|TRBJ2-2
TGTGCCAGCAGTCCCACACGGGCCGGGGAGCTGTTTTTT
CASSPTRAGELFF
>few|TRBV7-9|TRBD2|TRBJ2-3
TGTGCCAGCAGCTCCGGGACTAGCGGCGATACGCAGTATTTT
CASSSGTSGDTQYF
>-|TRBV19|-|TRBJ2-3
TGTGCCAGTAGTACGACATGGGGCACAGATACGCAGTATTTT
CASSTTWGTDTQYF
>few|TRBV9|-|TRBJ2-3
TGTGCCAGCAGCGTAATCCCTGAATGGGATACGCAGTATTTT
CASSVIPEWDTQYF
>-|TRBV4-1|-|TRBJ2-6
TGCGCCAGCAGCCAAGAAACGGTAGCCCTTGACTCTGGGGCCAACGTCCTGACTTTC
CASSQETVALDSGANVLTF
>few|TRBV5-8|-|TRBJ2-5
TGTGCCAGCAGCTCGTACAGAACACAAGAGACCCAGTACTTC
CASSSYRTQETQYF
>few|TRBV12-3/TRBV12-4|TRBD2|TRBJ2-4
TGTGCCAGCAGTTCTAGCGGACGTTTGGCCAAAAACATTCAGTACTTC
CASSSSGRLAKNIQYF
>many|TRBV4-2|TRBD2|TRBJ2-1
TGTGCCAGCAGCCCTAGCGGGATTGGTGAGCAGTTCTTC
CASSPSGIGEQFF
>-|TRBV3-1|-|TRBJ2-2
TGTGCCAGCAGCTTGGCTAGCGACACCGGGGAGCTGTTTTTT
CASSLASDTGELFF
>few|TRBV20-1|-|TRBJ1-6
TGCAGTGCGAGACCCGGACTGAATAATTCACCCCTCCACTTT
CSARPGLNNSPLHF
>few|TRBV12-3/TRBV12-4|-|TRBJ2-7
TGTGCCAGCACCCATAAGGCCCTAATCTACGAGCAGTACTTC
CASTHKALIYEQYF
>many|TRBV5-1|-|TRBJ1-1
TGCGCCAGCAGCCTCCCAGGGGTGGGGCGGAATGAAGCTTTCTTT
CASSLPGVGRNEAFF
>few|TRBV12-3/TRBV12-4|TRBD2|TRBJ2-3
TGTGCCAGCAGCCAGGGACTAGCGGAGTCGGTTACAGATACGCAGTATTTT
CASSQGLAESVTDTQYF
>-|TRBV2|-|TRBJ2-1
TGTGCCACCGCCGCCCCCCCCTACAATGAGCAGTTCTTC
CATAAPPYNEQFF
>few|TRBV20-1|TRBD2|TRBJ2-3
TGCAGTGCTAGAGCTAGCGGCTCAGATACGCAGTATTTT
CSARASGSDTQYF
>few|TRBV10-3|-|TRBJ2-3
TGTGCCATCAGTGAGCCACCAGGGGAGCGGGGCACAGATACGCAGTATTTT
CAISEPPGERGTDTQYF
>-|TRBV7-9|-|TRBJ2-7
TGTGCCAGCAGCCCCCCACCGAGACAGTACCACTACGAGCAGTACTTC
CASSPPPRQYHYEQYF
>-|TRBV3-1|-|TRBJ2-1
TGTGCCAGCAGCCAAGGACCCCTCTCCTACAATGAGCAGTTCTTC
CASSQGPLSYNEQFF
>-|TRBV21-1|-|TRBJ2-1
TGTGCCAGATTTCGGGGACTAGCGGGAGGAAGAGGGAGAAATGAGCAGTTCTTC
CARFRGLAGGRGRNEQFF
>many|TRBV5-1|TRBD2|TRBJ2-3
TGCGCCAGCAGACTAGCGGCTAGCACAGATACGCAGTATTTT
CASRLAASTDTQYF
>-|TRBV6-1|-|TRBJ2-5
TGTGCCAGCACCCTCAAGACGCGGCTGAACCAAGAGACCCAGTACTTC
CASTLKTRLNQETQYF
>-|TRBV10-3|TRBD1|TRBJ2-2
TGTGCCATCAGTGAGTCGCAGGGGGCCAACACCGGGGAGCTGTTTTTT
CAISESQGANTGELFF
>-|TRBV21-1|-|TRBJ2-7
TGTGCCAGCAGCAGTACCGGGACTAGCGGAACCTACGAGCAGTACTTC
CASSSTGTSGTYEQYF
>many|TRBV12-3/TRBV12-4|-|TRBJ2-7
TGTGCCAGCATCGGGGCCACCTACGAGCAGTACTTC
CASIGATYEQYF
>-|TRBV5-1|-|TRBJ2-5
TGCGCCTCACGGCGGAATGGGGCACAAGAGACCCAGTACTTC
CASRRNGAQETQYF
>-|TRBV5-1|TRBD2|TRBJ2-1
TGCGCCAGCCGATCATTAGCGGGACCTTCCTACAATGAGCAGTTCTTC
CASRSLAGPSYNEQFF
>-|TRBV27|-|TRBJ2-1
TGTGCCAGCAGTGGCCCCCTTGCCAATGAGCAGTTCTTC
CASSGPLANEQFF
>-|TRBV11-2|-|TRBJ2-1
TGTGCCAGCAAGGAGAGACCAACTTACAATGAGCAGTTCTTC
CASKERPTYNEQFF
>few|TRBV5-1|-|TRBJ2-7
TGCGCCAGCAGCTTGGATGGGGGGTATCCCTACGAGCAGTACTTC
CASSLDGGYPYEQYF
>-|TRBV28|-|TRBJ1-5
TGTGCCAGCAGTTTATCCGACAGATATCAGCCCCAGCATTTT
CASSLSDRYQPQHF
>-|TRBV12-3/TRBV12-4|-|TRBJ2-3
TGTGCCAGCAGTTTTCCCCCCGGGCGCACAGATACGCAGTATTTT
CASSFPPGRTDTQYF
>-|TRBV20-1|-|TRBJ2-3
TGCAGTGCTAGTATACGCCAGGCTAGCACAGATACGCAGTATTTT
CSASIRQASTDTQYF
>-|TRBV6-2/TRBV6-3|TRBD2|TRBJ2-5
TGTGCCACCCTTGAGGGAGGGTCGAAGACCCAGTACTTC
CATLEGGSKTQYF